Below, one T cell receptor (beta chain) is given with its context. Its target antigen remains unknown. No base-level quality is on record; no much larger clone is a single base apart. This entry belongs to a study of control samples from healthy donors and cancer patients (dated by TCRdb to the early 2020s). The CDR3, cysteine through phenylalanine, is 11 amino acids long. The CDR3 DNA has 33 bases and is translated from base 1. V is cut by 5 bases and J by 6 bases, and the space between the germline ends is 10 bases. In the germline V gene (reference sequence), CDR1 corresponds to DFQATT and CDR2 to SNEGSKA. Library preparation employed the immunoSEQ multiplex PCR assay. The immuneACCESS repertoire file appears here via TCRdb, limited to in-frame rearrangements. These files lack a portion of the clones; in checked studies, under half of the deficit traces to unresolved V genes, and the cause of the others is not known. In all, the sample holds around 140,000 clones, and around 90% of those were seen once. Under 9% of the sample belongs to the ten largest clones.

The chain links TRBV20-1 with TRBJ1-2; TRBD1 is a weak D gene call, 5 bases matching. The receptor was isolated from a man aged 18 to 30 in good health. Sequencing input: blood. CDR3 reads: CSAQWGDGYTF. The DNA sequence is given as TGCAGTGCTCAGTGGGGGGATGGCTACACCTTC.